The source of this TCR beta chain is a study of molecular identifiers for immune sequencing clone quantification. This clonotype was counted ten times or more. Listed TCR primers, together with previously described methods, were used for the bulk TCR libraries. MiXCR, run by TCRdb on the PCR reads, gives a single entry per CDR3 protein. The sample contains some 93,000 distinct CDR3 sequences, over 20% of which appear only once. V lost 5 bases to trimming and J lost 5 bases, with 25 bases between them. CDR1 and CDR2 (germline): SEHNR, FQNEAQ (reference sequence). There are 17 residues in the CDR3. The TCR comes from a human donor in good health. Some libraries in this study had Jurkat cell RNA spiked in. Source material: naive CD8+ T cells from blood, with Jurkat cell RNA spiked in. Regarding subset: FACS-sorted CD8+CD4-CCR7+CD45RA+ naive T cells. The J gene is TRBJ2-7, the V gene TRBV7-9; D is perhaps TRBD1 or TRBD2 (5 bases each). For the CDR3, the DNA is TGTGCCAGCAGCGATGAGGCAAGTTCCAAGCAGGGACACGAGCAGTACTTC. It codes for CASSDEASSKQGHEQYF. Drawing the rest from reference TRBV7-9 and TRBJ2-7, the complete variable domain is DTGVSQNPRHKITKRGQNVTFRCDPISEHNRLYWYRQTLGQGPEFLTYFQNEAQLEKSRLLSDRFSAERPKGSFSTLEIQRTEQGDSAMYLCASSDEASSKQGHEQYFGPGTRLTVT.